This is a list of T cell receptor beta chains from one sample in a study of CD8+ T cells in alopecia areata. Clones were sequenced by immunoSEQ multiplex PCR, and TCRdb holds only the in-frame ones, with some missing. Of some 150,000 clones in the sample, about 66% were seen once. The sequencing used CD8+ T cells sorted from blood, collected at week 0. These receptors all come from a human donor with alopecia areata. CDR3s include the opening cysteine and the closing phenylalanine or tryptophan. Fields, in order: V gene, D gene, J gene, clone size, CDR3 DNA, CDR3 protein. D genes are given only for firm matches. Expanded clones are given a class, and other clones once, few, many or no size at all.

>TRBV10-3|TRBD1|TRBJ2-3|-
TGTGCCATCAGTGAACAGGGGGCCACAGATACGCAGTATTTT
CAISEQGATDTQYF
>TRBV7-9|TRBD2|TRBJ2-1|-
TGTGCCAGCAGCTCGACTAGCGGGGGAAACAATGAGCAGTTCTTC
CASSSTSGGNNEQFF
>TRBV7-9|-|TRBJ1-4|-
TGTGCCAGCAGCCTCTCCGGACCCAGGGAGAACGAAAAACTGTTTTTT
CASSLSGPRENEKLFF
>TRBV13|-|TRBJ2-5|-
TGTGCCAGCAGCTTAGAACAAAAAGAGACCCAGTACTTC
CASSLEQKETQYF
>TRBV19|-|TRBJ1-2|-
TGTGCCAGTAGTACCCTAAGGGGAGGAAACTATGGCTACACCTTC
CASSTLRGGNYGYTF
>TRBV2|-|TRBJ2-6|once
TGTGCCAGCAGTGCCGGAAGACTCGCTGGGGCCAACGTCCTGACTTTC
CASSAGRLAGANVLTF
>TRBV9|TRBD1|TRBJ1-2|few
TGTGCCAGCAGCGCAGACAGGGGGCAAGGCTACACCTTC
CASSADRGQGYTF
>TRBV15|-|TRBJ2-3|-
TGTGCCACCAGCAGAGATACAAATACGCAGTATTTT
CATSRDTNTQYF
>TRBV6-5|TRBD2|TRBJ2-5|-
TGTGCCAGCAGACCACGGGGGGGGTCTGAGACCCAGTACTTC
CASRPRGGSETQYF
>TRBV6-1|-|TRBJ2-7|-
TGTGCCACCAGACCCACAGGGCTGCTCTACGAGCAGTACTTC
CATRPTGLLYEQYF
>TRBV6-5|-|TRBJ2-6|once
TGTGCCAGCAGTTACGGGAGTGGGGCCAACGTCCTGACTTTC
CASSYGSGANVLTF
>TRBV15|TRBD2|TRBJ2-1|-
TGTGCCACCTCCCCTAGCGGGCGCTCCTACAATGAGCAGTTCTTC
CATSPSGRSYNEQFF
>TRBV2|-|TRBJ2-1|few
TGTGCCAGCTTTGCGGGACCCGGAGGGCAGTTCTTC
CASFAGPGGQFF
>TRBV5-1|TRBD2|TRBJ2-5|-
TGCGCCAGCAGCCAAGCCACCGGGGGGAAACAGTACTTC
CASSQATGGKQYF
>TRBV15|-|TRBJ1-2|-
TGTGCCACCAGCAGAGAACCCAGGTCCGATCATGGCTACACCTTC
CATSREPRSDHGYTF
>TRBV7-9|TRBD1|TRBJ2-5|-
TGTGCCAGCATCCGGACAGGGCAAGAGACCCAGTACTTC
CASIRTGQETQYF